The 3 T cell receptor beta chains below were found in one sample sequenced in a study of early T cells in non-severe SARS-CoV-2 infection. Via MiXCR, TCRdb re-called the 5' RACE reads, giving one row per CDR3 protein. This sample yields tens of thousands of distinct CDR3 sequences, of which approximately 12% are seen a single time; 3% to 5% belongs to the top ten. The sample was whole blood. These receptors were obtained from an adult who was a healthcare worker with PCR-confirmed SARS-CoV-2 infection or an uninfected control (not recorded which).

Many counts were recorded for this clonotype. This chain uses TRBV6-1 with TRBJ2-3, with 14 nucleotides matching TRBD2. J gave up 4 bases and V 11 bases, and 5 bases lay outside the gene matches. CDR3 length: 14 amino acids. Germline V gene sequence: CDR1 MNHNS, CDR2 SASEGT. Here the CDR3 reads CACGTSGSSDTQYF. The CDR3 nucleotides read TGTGCCTGTGGGACTAGCGGGAGTTCAGATACGCAGTATTTT.

This clonotype was recorded at least ten times. The chain links TRBV20-1 to TRBJ2-1, with 8 bases that match TRBD1. After removal of 5 bases from V and 9 bases from J, the junction contained 0 bases not matched to a gene. The CDR3 is 10 amino acids. Germline V CDR1 and CDR2: DFQATT, SNEGSKA (reference sequence). CDR3 coding DNA: TGCAGTGCTCAGGGGGCTGAGCAGTTCTTC. It encodes CSAQGAEQFF.

V and J are TRBV28 and TRBJ2-7; D is uncertain. V was clipped by 5 bases and J by 6 bases, with 8 bases between them. The CDR3 spans 11 residues. The germline gives CDR1 MDHEN, CDR2 SYDVKM. In nucleotides, the CDR3 is TGTGCCAGCAGTCCCCCGGGCGAGCAGTACTTC. Amino acids: CASSPPGEQYF.